Here is one T cell receptor beta chain with its context. Its recognized antigen is unknown. No much larger clone exists at a distance of one base, and base qualities are not known. This entry belongs to a study of blood T cell repertoires in COVID-19 (dated by TCRdb to 2020 to 2021). At the level of the whole study: Samples from collaborators originated in the United States, Italy and Spain and spanned both the acute and convalescent phases of COVID-19. The prospective study material was composed of cDNA or gDNA derived from T cells, B-cell-depleted T cells, or PBMCs. Deeply sampled blood TCRbeta repertoires from subjects exposed to, actively infected with, or recovered from COVID-19 were included in the dataset. The repertoires were made available in a free public database intended to serve as a resource for research on the immune response to SARS-CoV-2. The samples were drawn from two sources: the first 160 participants of the ongoing ImmuneRACE study, and fewer than 1,500 subjects contributed by 6 global collaborators. Nearly every sample came with metadata listing a de-identified subject ID, COVID-19 status, age in years and sex. Where available, HLA class I and class II types were obtained from metadata supplied by the sample provider rather than from assay-based typing. The full study reports these points: The amount of clinical and demographic metadata varied by source and participant and was provided uncurated.

CDR1 WNHNN and CDR2 SYGVQD are derived from the germline V gene (reference sequence). Trimmed from V: 5 bases; trimmed from J: 2 bases; junction bases lacking a gene match: 2. The CDR3 covers 13 residues, taking in both the cysteine and the phenylalanine. The read is trimmed to its CDR3 DNA, 39 bases read in frame from base 1. The immunoSEQ Assay, a bias-controlled multiplex PCR, was used to amplify TCRbeta CDR3 regions from genomic DNA. As for the original processing: Within the assay, amplification of reference gene primers was used to estimate how many nucleated cells each sample contained. To quantify the absolute abundance of each unique TCRbeta CDR3 rearrangement, sequence reads were collapsed and filtered. Productive Simpson clonality was computed per sample as the square root of Simpson's diversity index over productive rearrangements. Imported from immuneACCESS, the table was reduced by TCRdb to in-frame sequences with V and J called. These copies leave out some clones; in studies compared against another copy, an unresolved V gene accounts for under half, and the cause of the remainder is not known. The DNA was the basis for D and trimming; V, J and clone size are from that table. Recorded for this sample are about 270,000 clones; 86% of them occurred a single time. The ten most abundant clones make up about a sixth of the sample.

Participants in the prospective study were enrolled through a virtual design, were aged roughly 18 to 100 years, and lived in approximately 25 United States geographic areas. Cohort assignment in the prospective study relied on participant-reported clinical history from a screening survey and a study questionnaire. Recovered participants in ImmuneRACE Cohort 3 were defined as having two consecutive negative NP/OP PCR tests, clearance from a healthcare professional, or resolution of symptoms. Mobile phlebotomists in the prospective study collected whole blood, serum and a nasopharyngeal or oropharyngeal swab from every participant. Participants in the prospective study had the option to provide additional blood draws and questionnaires over a roughly two-month period. Blood samples from the prospective study were shipped frozen or at room temperature prior to DNA extraction.

The sequencing input was PBMCs or T cells enriched from blood (not recorded which). The TCR was taken from a man in his late teens or twenties who had recovered from COVID-19. The rearranged segments are TRBV10-1 and TRBJ2-5, with TRBD1 matching 7 junction bases. The nucleotide sequence reads TGCGCCAGCAGTAAGGGACAGCAAGAGACCCAGTACTTC. This is translated as CASSKGQQETQYF.